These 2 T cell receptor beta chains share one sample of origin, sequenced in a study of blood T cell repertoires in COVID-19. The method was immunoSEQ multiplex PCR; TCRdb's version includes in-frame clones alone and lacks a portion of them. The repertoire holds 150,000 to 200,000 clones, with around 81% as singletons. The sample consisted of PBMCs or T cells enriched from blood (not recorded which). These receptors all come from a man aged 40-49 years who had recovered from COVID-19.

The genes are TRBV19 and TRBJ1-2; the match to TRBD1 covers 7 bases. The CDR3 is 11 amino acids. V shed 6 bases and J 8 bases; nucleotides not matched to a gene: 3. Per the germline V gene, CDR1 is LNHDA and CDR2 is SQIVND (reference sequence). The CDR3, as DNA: TGTGCCAGTAGGACAGGGCACGGCTACACCTTC. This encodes CASRTGHGYTF.

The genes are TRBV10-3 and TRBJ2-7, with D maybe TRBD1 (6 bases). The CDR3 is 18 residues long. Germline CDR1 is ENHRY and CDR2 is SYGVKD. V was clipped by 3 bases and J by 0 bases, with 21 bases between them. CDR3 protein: CAISDETDSLSCSYEQYV. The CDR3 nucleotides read TGTGCCATCAGTGACGAAACGGACAGTCTATCATGCTCCTACGAGCAGTACGTC.